This section outlines one T cell receptor beta chain sequence together with its context. As yet, its antigen is unknown. These data are taken from a study of T cell repertoires and HLA-DP antigens. Study overall: Pre-culture CD4+ samples used roughly 1,200 ng DNA versus around 220 ng for CD137+CD4+ sorts.

Trimming stripped 1 base from V and 0 bases from J, with 7 bases between. Germline V gene data show CDR1 as SGHTA and CDR2 as FQGNSA. There are 15 residues in the CDR3. Using immunoSEQ multiplex PCR, the repertoire was profiled, and TCRdb retains in-frame clones only, with some absent. The sample contains 55,000 to 80,000 clones, about four fifths of which appear only once. This TCR derives from a man aged 55 to 70 in good health and CMV-seronegative. Sequencing input: CD4+ T cells from PBMCs. V usage is TRBV7-2 and J usage is TRBJ1-5; the D is unclear. The CDR3 is CASSLEGHSNQPQHF. The CDR3 nucleotides are TGTGCCAGCAGCTTAGAGGGCCATAGCAATCAGCCCCAGCATTTT.